This T cell receptor (beta chain) was recorded in a study of PD-L1 blockade in urothelial cancer. Across the whole study: A median blood sample held about 140,000 T cells and about 83,000 unique TCRs.

The authors spiked synthetic TCR analog templates into each PCR. Profiling relied on immunoSEQ multiplex PCR, and the TCRdb table lists in-frame clones only, not all of them. The data show approximately 90,000 clones, with about 83% seen just once and approximately 2% held by the top ten. Trimming shortened V by 7 bases and J by 0 bases, and 16 bases separated the two germline ends. In germline, CDR1 is SGHAT, CDR2 FQNNGV. CDR3 size: 15 residues. Time point noted: pretreatment peripheral blood. Patients were living with locally advanced or metastatic urothelial carcinoma. Sample contribution per patient ranged from 1 to 8, covering pretreatment and on-treatment. This clone is a singleton in its sample.

Source: PBMCs, taken around atezolizumab (anti-PD-L1) treatment. The rearrangement joins TRBV11-2 to TRBJ2-7, with TRBD1 as a possible D gene (6 bases). The TCR originated in a man between 60 and 75 years old with urothelial cancer. This CDR3 reads CASNLQGGSSYEQYF. For the CDR3, the DNA is TGTGCCAGCAACCTACAGGGTGGGAGCTCCTACGAGCAGTACTTC.